This entry features one T cell receptor beta chain sequence. The antigen is unknown. This sample was taken from a study of monozygotic twins with inflammatory bowel disease. Study findings and constraints: Diversity of TCRbeta measured by inverse Simpson was lower in IBD patients than in healthy co-twins. Evidence did not back any single strong signal or clonotype linked to IBD.

Donors gave approximately 2.5 ml of blood apiece. With roughly 17 and 9 cycles respectively, two nested PCRs were carried out on TCRalpha and TCRbeta cDNA. TCRdb re-called the 5' RACE reads, yielding one record per CDR3 amino acid sequence without DNA. The sample totals approximately 400,000 distinct CDR3 sequences. Germline V gives CDR1 DFQATT, CDR2 SNEGSKA (reference sequence). The CDR3 extends over 13 amino acids. The chain employs TRBV20-1 and TRBJ2-7; absent DNA, TCRdb's TRBD1 call cannot be checked. Sequenced sample: blood. This TCR was recovered from a human donor with ulcerative colitis or Crohn's disease, or a healthy co-twin of an affected twin (not recorded which). CDR3: CSARWGGDYEQYF.